The 17 T cell receptor beta chains below were found in one sample sequenced in a study of cytomegalovirus exposure and HLA in healthy donors. The table came from immunoSEQ multiplex PCR; TCRdb's copy has only in-frame clones and leaves some out. This sample has under 150,000 clones, with 84% found just once. Sequencing was done on a sample of PBMCs. These receptors were obtained from a woman under 40 in good health and CMV-seronegative.

The chain couples TRBV5-1 to TRBJ2-3; 14 nucleotides align to TRBD2. Germline CDR1 reads SGHRS; CDR2 reads YFSETQ. The CDR3 consists of 16 residues. V was clipped by 4 bases and J by 3 bases; unmatched bases: 4. The CDR3 sequence: CASSPGTSGRTDTQYF. DNA of the CDR3: TGCGCCAGCAGCCCAGGGACTAGCGGGAGAACAGATACGCAGTATTTT.

The genes are TRBV28 and TRBJ1-3; D perhaps matches TRBD1 (6 bases). CDR3 length equals 15 residues. CDR1 MDHEN and CDR2 SYDVKM come from the germline V gene. The V gene lost 3 bases and the J gene lost 1 base, with 10 bases spanning the gap. The CDR3 DNA follows: TGTGCCAGCAGTTTCACAGGGACGTCTGGAAACACCATATATTTT. This encodes CASSFTGTSGNTIYF.

The J gene is TRBJ1-5, the V gene TRBV28, with TRBD1 identical over 7 bases. The germline V gene has CDR1 MDHEN and CDR2 SYDVKM. This CDR3 is 17 amino acids long. Trimming at V came to 5 bases and at J to 3 bases, leaving 13 bases not matched to a gene. CDR3 DNA: TGTGCCAGCAGTGGGGGCGAGGAAACAGGGGACAATCAGCCCCAGCATTTT. This gives the protein CASSGGEETGDNQPQHF.

The rearrangement uses TRBV6-6 and TRBJ1-6; D not resolved. The V gene's germline CDR1 is MNHNY and CDR2 SVGAGI (reference sequence). The V end was cut by 11 bases, the J end by 0 bases, with 8 bases between. The CDR3 consists of 13 residues. The CDR3 region is CAAVASYNSPLHF. CDR3 nucleotides: TGTGCCGCGGTGGCCTCCTATAATTCACCCCTCCACTTT.

The table lists this clone with a few counts. The V gene is TRBV2, the J gene TRBJ1-5, with unresolved D. Deletions cut 9 bases from V and 6 bases from J, with 15 bases between. This CDR3 is 13 amino acids long. Germline lookup yields CDR1 SNHLY and CDR2 FYNNEI. The CDR3 region is CASRRATSQPQHF. CDR3 DNA sequence: TGTGCCAGTCGGAGGGCCACCAGTCAGCCCCAGCATTTT. Using reference TRBV2 and TRBJ1-5 for the parts outside the CDR3, the full variable domain is EPEVTQTPSHQVTQMGQEVILRCVPISNHLYFYWYRQILGQKVEFLVSFYNNEISEKSEIFDDQFSVERPDGSNFTLKIRSTKLEDSAMYFCASRRATSQPQHFGDGTRLSIL.

This chain links TRBV28 with TRBJ1-4; maybe TRBD1 (5 bases). Germline V gene data show CDR1 as MDHEN and CDR2 as SYDVKM. This CDR3 has 11 residues. The ends were cut back, 6 bases at V and 6 bases at J, with 5 bases in the middle. The CDR3 is CASRGDEKLFF. The DNA for the CDR3 is TGTGCCAGCAGAGGGGATGAAAAACTGTTTTTT.

This sequence joins TRBV5-1 and TRBJ2-5, with D possibly being TRBD1 (6 bases). Germline CDR1 and CDR2: SGHRS and YFSETQ. V was cut by 0 bases and J by 4 bases, with 22 bases left in between. The CDR3 runs to 18 residues. The CDR3 spells CASSLGSPHRAIGETQYF. For the CDR3, the DNA is TGCGCCAGCAGCTTGGGATCCCCGCACAGGGCCATCGGAGAGACCCAGTACTTC.

This chain connects TRBV5-1 to TRBJ1-1, with D perhaps matching TRBD1 (5 bases). Germline CDR1 reads SGHRS; CDR2 reads YFSETQ. The V and J ends lost 1 base and 7 bases respectively, with 14 bases between them. This CDR3 is built from 14 residues. The CDR3 DNA is TGCGCCAGCAGCTTGAGCGCGGGACTCGGTGAAGCTTTCTTT. Translation gives CASSLSAGLGEAFF.

The rearrangement links TRBV28 to TRBJ1-1; maybe TRBD1 (5 bases). This CDR3 region has 16 residues. Trimming cost V 4 bases and J 2 bases, with 17 bases left between them. Germline V lookup: CDR1 MDHEN, CDR2 SYDVKM. This chain's CDR3 is CASSSQGRGFNTEAFF. The CDR3 DNA reads as TGTGCCAGCAGTTCTCAGGGTAGAGGTTTCAACACTGAAGCTTTCTTT.

J is TRBJ2-5 and V is TRBV5-1, with TRBD1 as a possible D gene (6 bases). The germline CDR1 and CDR2 sequences are SGHRS and YFSETQ. Trimming removed 4 bases from V and 2 bases from J, with 12 bases in between. CDR3 length: 14 amino acids. The CDR3 protein is CASSPGQKQETQYF. The DNA for the CDR3 is TGCGCCAGCAGCCCCGGACAGAAACAAGAGACCCAGTACTTC. Together with reference TRBV5-1 and TRBJ2-5, the CDR3 gives the full variable domain: KAGVTQTPRYLIKTRGQQVTLSCSPISGHRSVSWYQQTPGQGLQFLFEYFSETQRNKGNFPGRFSGRQFSNSRSEMNVSTLELGDSALYLCASSPGQKQETQYFGPGTRLLVL.

The chain combines TRBV4-2 with TRBJ2-5; D remains ambiguous. This CDR3 spans 18 amino acids. In germline, CDR1 is LGHNA, CDR2 YNFKEQ. Trimming removed 0 bases at V and 5 bases at J, with 22 bases between. In DNA form, the CDR3 reads TGTGCCAGCAGCCAAGAAGCCCCCACGCATGTTAAGTACGAGACCCAGTACTTC. Protein: CASSQEAPTHVKYETQYF.

The chain is built from TRBV2 and TRBJ2-5; 9 bases line up with TRBD1. With 4 bases clipped from V and 5 bases from J, the junction kept 5 bases outside the gene matches. Per germline, CDR1 SNHLY and CDR2 FYNNEI. The CDR3 covers 14 residues. The CDR3 DNA reads as TGTGCCAGCAGTGGGGGGGACAGGGTTGAGACCCAGTACTTC. Translated, it gives CASSGGDRVETQYF.

This sequence joins TRBV7-6 and TRBJ2-3; D might be TRBD2 (5 bases). From germline, CDR1 is SGHVS and CDR2 FNYEAQ. The V gene lost 2 bases and the J gene lost 0 bases, with 12 bases spanning the gap. The CDR3 length is 16 residues. The CDR3 bases are TGTGCCAGCAGCTTATTTGGGAGAAGGAGCACAGATACGCAGTATTTT. Encoded protein: CASSLFGRRSTDTQYF.

The chain employs TRBV6-1 and TRBJ2-1; TRBD1 aligns across 8 bases. With 8 bases clipped from V and 1 base from J, the junction kept 4 bases outside the gene matches. CDR3 length equals 14 residues. CDR1 is MNHNS and CDR2 is SASEGT in the germline V gene. The CDR3 bases are TGTGCCAGCGGCCGACAGGGGTCCTACAATGAGCAGTTCTTC. This sequence encodes CASGRQGSYNEQFF.

This chain joins TRBV7-3 and TRBJ2-5; TRBD2 aligns across 13 bases. The CDR3 consists of 15 residues. Germline trimming cut 5 bases from V and 3 bases from J; bases unmatched to any gene: 3. The V gene's germline CDR1 is SGHTA and CDR2 FQGTGA. The CDR3 bases are TGTGCCAGCAGCCCTACTAGCGGGAGGGAAGAGACCCAGTACTTC. Protein product: CASSPTSGREETQYF.

V and J are TRBV7-9 and TRBJ2-7; D may be TRBD1 (5 bases). Germline V gene sequence: CDR1 SEHNR, CDR2 FQNEAQ (reference sequence). V was clipped by 5 bases and J by 7 bases, with 18 bases between them. The CDR3 has 14 residues. The CDR3 here is CASSPTAEHSEQYF. The CDR3 nucleotides are TGTGCCAGCAGCCCGACAGCCGAACATAGTGAGCAGTACTTC.

This chain connects TRBV5-1 to TRBJ2-3; 9 positions match TRBD2. Germline V gene sequence: CDR1 SGHRS, CDR2 YFSETQ. There are 17 residues in the CDR3. V was pared by 4 bases and J by 1 base, with 10 bases of the junction left unmatched. The CDR3 DNA sequence: TGCGCCAGCAGCGCCAACGCGGGGGGGCGTCGCACAGATACGCAGTATTTT. Encoded protein: CASSANAGGRRTDTQYF.